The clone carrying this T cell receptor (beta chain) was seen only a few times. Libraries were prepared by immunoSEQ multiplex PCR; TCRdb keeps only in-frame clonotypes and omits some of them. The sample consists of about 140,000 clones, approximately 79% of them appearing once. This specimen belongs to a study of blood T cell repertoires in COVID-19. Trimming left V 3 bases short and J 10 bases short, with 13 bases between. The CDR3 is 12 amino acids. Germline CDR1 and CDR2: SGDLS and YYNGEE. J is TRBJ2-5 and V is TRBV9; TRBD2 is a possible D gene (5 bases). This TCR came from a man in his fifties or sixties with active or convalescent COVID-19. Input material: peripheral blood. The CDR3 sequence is CASSAPSRGQYF. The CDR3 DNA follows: TGTGCCAGCAGCGCACCCAGCCGGGGCCAGTACTTC.